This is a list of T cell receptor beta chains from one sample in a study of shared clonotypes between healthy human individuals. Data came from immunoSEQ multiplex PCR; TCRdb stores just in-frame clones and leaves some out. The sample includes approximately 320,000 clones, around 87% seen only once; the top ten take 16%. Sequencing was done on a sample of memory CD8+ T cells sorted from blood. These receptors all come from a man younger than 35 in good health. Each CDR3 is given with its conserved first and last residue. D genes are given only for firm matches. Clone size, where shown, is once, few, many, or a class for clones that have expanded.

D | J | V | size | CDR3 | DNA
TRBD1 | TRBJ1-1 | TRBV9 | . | CASSVAPGGQSEAFF | TGTGCCAGCAGCGTGGCTCCCGGGGGACAGTCTGAAGCTTTCTTT
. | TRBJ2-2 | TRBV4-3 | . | CASSPTSPGELFF | TGCGCCAGCAGCCCAACCTCACCCGGGGAGCTGTTTTTT
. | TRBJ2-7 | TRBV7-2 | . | CASRETGAQTYEQYF | TGTGCCAGCAGAGAAACAGGAGCGCAGACCTACGAGCAGTACTTC
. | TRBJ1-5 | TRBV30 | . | CAWSYGNQPQHF | TGTGCCTGGAGTTACGGCAATCAGCCCCAGCATTTT
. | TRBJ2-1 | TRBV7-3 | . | CASSSTEGFNEQFF | TGTGCCAGCAGCTCCACCGAGGGTTTCAATGAGCAGTTCTTC
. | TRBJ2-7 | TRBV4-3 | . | CASSQDGEPGYEQYF | TGCGCCAGCAGCCAAGATGGAGAACCCGGCTACGAGCAGTACTTC
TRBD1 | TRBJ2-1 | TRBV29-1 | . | CSVEDRAGGTYNEQFF | TGCAGCGTTGAAGATCGGGCAGGGGGTACCTACAATGAGCAGTTCTTC
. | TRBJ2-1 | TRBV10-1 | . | CASSEYRGSRLVEQFF | TGCGCCAGCAGTGAGTACCGAGGGTCGCGCCTTGTTGAGCAGTTCTTC
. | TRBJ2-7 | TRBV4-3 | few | CASSQSQGFGEQYF | TGCGCCAGCAGCCAATCCCAGGGTTTTGGCGAGCAGTACTTC
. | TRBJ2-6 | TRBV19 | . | CASKVRSGANVLTF | TGTGCCAGTAAAGTGAGGTCTGGGGCCAACGTCCTGACTTTC
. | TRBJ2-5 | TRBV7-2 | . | CASSSLGWGTQYF | TGTGCCAGCAGCTCTCTAGGATGGGGGACCCAGTACTTC
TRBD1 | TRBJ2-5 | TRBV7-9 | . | CASSPIDRGPFAQETQYF | TGTGCCAGCAGCCCGATCGACAGGGGTCCCTTCGCACAAGAGACCCAGTACTTC
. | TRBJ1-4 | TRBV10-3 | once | CAISELRQGTYEKLFF | TGTGCCATCAGTGAGTTACGTCAGGGGACCTATGAAAAACTGTTTTTT
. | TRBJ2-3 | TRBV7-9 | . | CASILTPDTQYF | TGTGCCAGCATTCTAACCCCAGATACGCAGTATTTT
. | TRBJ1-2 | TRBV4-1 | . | CASSLPQTGYGYTF | TGCGCCAGCAGCCTCCCCCAAACGGGCTATGGCTACACCTTC
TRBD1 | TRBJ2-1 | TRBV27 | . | CASSPQPGQGPYNEQFF | TGTGCCAGCAGTCCTCAACCGGGACAGGGGCCTTACAATGAGCAGTTCTTC
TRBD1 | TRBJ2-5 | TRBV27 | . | CASRPLTGQGVAAETQYF | TGTGCCAGCAGACCCCTAACGGGACAGGGGGTTGCTGCGGAGACCCAGTACTTC
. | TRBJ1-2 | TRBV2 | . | CARREGYGYTF | TGTGCCAGAAGGGAGGGGTATGGCTACACCTTC
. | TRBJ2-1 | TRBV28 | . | CASSLLSSASYNEQFF | TGTGCCAGCAGTTTACTATCATCGGCCTCCTACAATGAGCAGTTCTTC
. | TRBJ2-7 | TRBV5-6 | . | CASSRNRFYEQYF | TGTGCCAGCAGTCGGAACAGGTTCTACGAGCAGTACTTC
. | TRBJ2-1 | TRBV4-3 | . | CASSQDSLTYNEQFF | TGCGCCAGCAGCCAAGATTCCCTAACGTACAATGAGCAGTTCTTC
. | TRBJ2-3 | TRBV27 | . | CASRFTGLSTDTQYF | TGTGCCAGCAGGTTTACAGGGCTTAGCACAGATACGCAGTATTTT
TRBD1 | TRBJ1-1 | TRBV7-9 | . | CASSLKGTGGSPNTEAFF | TGTGCCAGCAGCTTAAAGGGAACAGGGGGCTCCCCGAACACTGAAGCTTTCTTT
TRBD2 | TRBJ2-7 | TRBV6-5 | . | CASSSGGSYEQYF | TGTGCCAGCAGTTCTGGCGGGAGCTACGAGCAGTACTTC
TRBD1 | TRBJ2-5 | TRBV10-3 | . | CAISVGTGGWETQYF | TGTGCCATCAGTGTGGGGACAGGGGGCTGGGAGACCCAGTACTTC
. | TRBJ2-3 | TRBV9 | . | CASSVDRYSTDTQYF | TGTGCCAGCAGCGTGGACCGGTACTCCACAGATACGCAGTATTTT
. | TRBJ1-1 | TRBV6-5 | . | CASSSSTLTEAFF | TGTGCCAGCAGTTCCTCGACACTCACTGAAGCTTTCTTT
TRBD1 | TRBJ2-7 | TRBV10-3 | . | CATEDRDRESYEQYF | TGTGCCACGGAGGACCGGGACAGGGAGTCCTACGAGCAGTACTTC